This TCR beta chain appears in the sequencing data of a study of cytomegalovirus exposure and HLA in healthy donors. Amplification used 60 Vbeta primers and 13 Jbeta primers. Clones were read by immunoSEQ multiplex PCR, and TCRdb kept only the in-frame ones, dropping some. This table has some 150,000 clones, about 75% appearing once. Whole-study findings and limits: Presence/absence results assume similar sequencing depth per donor, which may not hold. A later analysis linked a missense variant in DCLRE1C to the trimming of TCR beta V and J genes. Follow-up analysis seemed to connect common viral pathogens with several of the most significant clusters identified. Earlier analysis yielded a pattern in which most TCR beta V segments were productive about 87% or about 30% of the time.

J lost 3 bases, V lost 5 bases, and 7 bases had no gene match. Germline values: CDR1 SGHVS, CDR2 FNYEAQ. The CDR3 runs to 15 residues. A note on this clone: Its target is unknown.

The chain is built from TRBV7-6 and TRBJ2-7, with 10 bases matching TRBD1. This sequence originates from a woman between 25 and 40 years old in good health and CMV-seronegative. The sequenced sample was PBMCs. The CDR3 DNA follows: TGTGCCAGCAGCCCGAGGACAGGGGGATTCTACGAGCAGTACTTC. This sequence encodes CASSPRTGGFYEQYF.